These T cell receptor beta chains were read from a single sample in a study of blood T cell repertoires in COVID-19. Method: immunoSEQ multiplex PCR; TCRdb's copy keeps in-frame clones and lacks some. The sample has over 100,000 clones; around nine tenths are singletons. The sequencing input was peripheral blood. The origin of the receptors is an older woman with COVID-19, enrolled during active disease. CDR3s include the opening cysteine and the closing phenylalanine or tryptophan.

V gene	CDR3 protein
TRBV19	CASSGGKAQKLFF
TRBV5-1	CASRVGLVGEQYF
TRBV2	CASTGRRRVREAFF
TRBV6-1	CASSERGHQPQHF
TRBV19	CASSSLQGNQPQHF
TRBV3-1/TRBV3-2	CASSQEPRDIQYF
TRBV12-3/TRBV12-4	CASSFAGVYGYTF
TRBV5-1	CASSPGNGQGRAGELFF
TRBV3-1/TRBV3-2	CASSQGGHGWETQYF
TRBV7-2	CASSLGLAGETDTQYF
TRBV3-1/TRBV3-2	CASSQASSPNEKLFF
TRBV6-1	CASSELTGGSNQPQHF
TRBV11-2	CASSIFPPAGSSTDTQYF
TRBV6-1	CASSEPYRGGYTF
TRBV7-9	CASSLEGNRGTEAFF
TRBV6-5	CASRWESTLNTEAFF
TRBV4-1	CASSQVPDRENTF
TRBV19	CASSGEETYEQYF
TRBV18	CASSLGATEPQHF
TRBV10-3	CAISDSVRGFEAFF
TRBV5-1	CASSLLTGQSAYEQYF
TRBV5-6	CASSSQEGARHINHEQFF
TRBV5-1	CASSLEQGAQETQYF
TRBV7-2	CASSLADNLGTEAFF
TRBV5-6	CASSSRDRAHEKLFF
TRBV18	CASSGGDNTEAFF
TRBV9	CASSVEGQATEQFF
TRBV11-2	CASSLDRDGELFF
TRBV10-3	CAISESAGGPGELFF
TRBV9	CASSVSRGSSPLHF
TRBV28	CASSLYGGNTGELFF
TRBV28	CASSSPGGTEAFF
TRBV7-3	CASSLGGGSSYEQYF
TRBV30	CAWSGGQGRADTQYF
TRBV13	CASSSVRGRDEQYF
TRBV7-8	CASSLGGVGYGYTF
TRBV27	CASSFTRGQETQYF
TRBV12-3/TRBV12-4	CASGAGGSEKLFF
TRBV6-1	CASSEQPGGKDTQYF
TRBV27	CASQGRRTAGELFF
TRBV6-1	CASSEGLAGGRETQYF
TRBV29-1	CSGANRGNYGYTF
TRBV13	CASSLGQANEKLFF
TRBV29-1	CSVSDPGGGYTF
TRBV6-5	CASSSTGIYGYTF
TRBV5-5	CASSLAVSNQPQHF
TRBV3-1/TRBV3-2	CASSQGDNSYEQYF
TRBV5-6	CASSLTLTGVTNEKLFF
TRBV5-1	CASSRVGAEEKLFF
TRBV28	CASSLSSYGYTF
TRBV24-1	CATSEGNRGYSNQPQHF
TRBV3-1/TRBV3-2	CASSPSIGGNTDTQYF
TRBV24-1	CATSEHTGVGPQHF